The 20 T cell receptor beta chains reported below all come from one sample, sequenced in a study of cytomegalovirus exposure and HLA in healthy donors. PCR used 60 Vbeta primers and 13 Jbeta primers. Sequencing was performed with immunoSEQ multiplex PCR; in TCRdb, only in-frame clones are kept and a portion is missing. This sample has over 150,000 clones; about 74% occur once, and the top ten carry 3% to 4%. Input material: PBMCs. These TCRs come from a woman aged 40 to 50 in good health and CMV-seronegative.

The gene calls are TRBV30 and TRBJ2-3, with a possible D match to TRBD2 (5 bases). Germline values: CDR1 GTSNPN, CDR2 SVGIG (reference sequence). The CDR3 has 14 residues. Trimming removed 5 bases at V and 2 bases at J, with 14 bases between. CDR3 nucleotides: TGTGCCTGGCGGCCCGGACTCAACACAGATACGCAGTATTTT. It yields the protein CAWRPGLNTDTQYF.

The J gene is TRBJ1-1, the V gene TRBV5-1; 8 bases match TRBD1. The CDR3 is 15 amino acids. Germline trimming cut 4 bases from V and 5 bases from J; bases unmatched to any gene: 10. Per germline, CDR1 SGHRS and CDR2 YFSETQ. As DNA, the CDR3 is TGCGCCAGCAGCCGAAGGGAGACAGGGGTTACTGAAGCTTTCTTT. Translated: CASSRRETGVTEAFF.

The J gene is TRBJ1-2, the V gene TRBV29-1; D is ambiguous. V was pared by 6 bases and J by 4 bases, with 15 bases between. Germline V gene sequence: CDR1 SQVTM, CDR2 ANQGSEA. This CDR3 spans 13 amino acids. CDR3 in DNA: TGCAGCGTCTCAAGCGTCTCCTTCTATGGCTACACCTTC. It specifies CSVSSVSFYGYTF.

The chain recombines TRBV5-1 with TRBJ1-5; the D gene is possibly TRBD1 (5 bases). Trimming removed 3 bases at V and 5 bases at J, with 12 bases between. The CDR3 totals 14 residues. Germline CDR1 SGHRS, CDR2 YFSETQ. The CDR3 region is CASSSNPGDQPQHF. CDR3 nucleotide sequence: TGCGCCAGCAGCTCGAATCCGGGGGATCAGCCCCAGCATTTT.

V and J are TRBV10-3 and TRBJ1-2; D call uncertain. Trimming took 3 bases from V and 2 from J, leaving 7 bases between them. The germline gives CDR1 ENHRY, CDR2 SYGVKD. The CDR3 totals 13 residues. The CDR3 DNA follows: TGTGCCATCAGTGATAACACGAACTATGGCTACACCTTC. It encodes CAISDNTNYGYTF.

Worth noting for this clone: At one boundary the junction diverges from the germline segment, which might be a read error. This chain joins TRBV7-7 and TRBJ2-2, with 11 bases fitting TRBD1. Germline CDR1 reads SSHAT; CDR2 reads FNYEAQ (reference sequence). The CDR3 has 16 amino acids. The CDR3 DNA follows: TGTGCTAGCAGCTACAGGGGGACAGGGGGCACCGGGGAGCTGTTTTTT. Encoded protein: CASSYRGTGGTGELFF. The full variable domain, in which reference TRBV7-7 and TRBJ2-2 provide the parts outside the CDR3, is GAGVSQSPRYKVTKRGQDVTLRCDPISSHATLYWYQQALGQGPEFLTYFNYEAQPDKSGLPSDRFSAERPEGSISTLTIQRTEQRDSAMYRCASSYRGTGGTGELFFGEGSRLTVL.

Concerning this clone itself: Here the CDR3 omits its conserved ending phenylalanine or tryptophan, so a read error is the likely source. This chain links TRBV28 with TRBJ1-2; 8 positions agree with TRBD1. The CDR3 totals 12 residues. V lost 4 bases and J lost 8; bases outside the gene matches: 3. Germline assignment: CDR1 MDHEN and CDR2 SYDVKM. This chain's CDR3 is CASSSDRGGYTL. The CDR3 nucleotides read TGTGCCAGCAGTTCCGACAGGGGAGGCTACACCCTC.

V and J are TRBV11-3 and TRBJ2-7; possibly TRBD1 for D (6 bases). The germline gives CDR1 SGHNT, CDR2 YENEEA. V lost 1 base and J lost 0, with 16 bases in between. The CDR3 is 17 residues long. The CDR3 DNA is TGTGCCAGCAGCTTAGTCGTCTTGGGGGCTGGCTCCTACGAGCAGTACTTC. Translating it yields CASSLVVLGAGSYEQYF.

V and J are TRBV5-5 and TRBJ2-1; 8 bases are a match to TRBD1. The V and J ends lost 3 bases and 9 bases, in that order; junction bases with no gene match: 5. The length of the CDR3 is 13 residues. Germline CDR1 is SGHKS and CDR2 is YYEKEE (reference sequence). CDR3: CASSSWTGPEQFF. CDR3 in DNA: TGTGCCAGCAGCTCATGGACAGGGCCTGAGCAGTTCTTC.

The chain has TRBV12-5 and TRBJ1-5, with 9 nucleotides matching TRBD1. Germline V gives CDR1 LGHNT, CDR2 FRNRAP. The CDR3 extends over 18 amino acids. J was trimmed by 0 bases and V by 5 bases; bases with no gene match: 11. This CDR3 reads CASGPGQGTSFSNQPQHF. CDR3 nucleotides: TGTGCTAGTGGTCCCGGACAGGGGACCTCCTTTAGCAATCAGCCCCAGCATTTT.

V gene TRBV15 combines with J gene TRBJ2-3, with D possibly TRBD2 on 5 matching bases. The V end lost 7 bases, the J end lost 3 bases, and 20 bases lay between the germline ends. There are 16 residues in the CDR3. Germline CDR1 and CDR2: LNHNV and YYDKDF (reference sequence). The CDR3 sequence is CATTPGVAGGTDTQYF. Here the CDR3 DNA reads TGTGCCACCACCCCTGGGGTAGCTGGAGGTACAGATACGCAGTATTTT.

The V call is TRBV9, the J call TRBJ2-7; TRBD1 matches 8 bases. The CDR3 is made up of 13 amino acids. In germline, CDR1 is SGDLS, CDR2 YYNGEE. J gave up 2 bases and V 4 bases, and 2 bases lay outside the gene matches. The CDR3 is CASSPGQAYEQYF. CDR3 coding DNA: TGTGCCAGCAGCCCGGGACAGGCCTACGAGCAGTACTTC.

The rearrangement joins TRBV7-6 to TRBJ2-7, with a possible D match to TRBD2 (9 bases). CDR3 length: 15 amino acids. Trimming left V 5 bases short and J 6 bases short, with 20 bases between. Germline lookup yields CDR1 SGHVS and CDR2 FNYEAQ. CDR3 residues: CASSQRGAGGGEQYF. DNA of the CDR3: TGTGCCAGCAGCCAGCGGGGGGCAGGGGGCGGCGAGCAGTACTTC.

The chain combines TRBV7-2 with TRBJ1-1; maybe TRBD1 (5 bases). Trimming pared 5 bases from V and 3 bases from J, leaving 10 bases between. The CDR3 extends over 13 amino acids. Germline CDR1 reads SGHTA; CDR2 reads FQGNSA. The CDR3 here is CASSQGLDTEAFF. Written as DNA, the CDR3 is TGTGCCAGCAGCCAGGGATTGGACACTGAAGCTTTCTTT.

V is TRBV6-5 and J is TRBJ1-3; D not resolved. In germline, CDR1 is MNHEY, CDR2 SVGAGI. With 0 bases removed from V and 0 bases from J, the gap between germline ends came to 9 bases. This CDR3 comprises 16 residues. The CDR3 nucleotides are TGTGCCAGCAGTTACTCGGGCATGGGCTCTGGAAACACCATATATTTT. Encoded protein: CASSYSGMGSGNTIYF.

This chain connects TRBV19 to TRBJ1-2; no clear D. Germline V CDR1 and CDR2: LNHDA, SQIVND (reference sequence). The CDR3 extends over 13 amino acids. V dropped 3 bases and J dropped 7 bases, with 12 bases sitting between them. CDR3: CASSISGGVGYTF. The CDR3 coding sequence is TGTGCCAGTAGTATCTCAGGTGGTGTTGGCTACACCTTC.

As DNA, the CDR3 is TGTGCCAGCAGTTACCGTGACAGGAATGAAAAACTGTTTTTT. It specifies CASSYRDRNEKLFF. The V and J genes are TRBV6-6 and TRBJ1-4, with a weak D call TRBD1 (6 bases). V shed 2 bases and J shed 5 bases, with 9 bases lying between them. Looked up from germline, CDR1 is MNHNY and CDR2 is SVGAGI (reference sequence). The CDR3 extends over 14 amino acids.

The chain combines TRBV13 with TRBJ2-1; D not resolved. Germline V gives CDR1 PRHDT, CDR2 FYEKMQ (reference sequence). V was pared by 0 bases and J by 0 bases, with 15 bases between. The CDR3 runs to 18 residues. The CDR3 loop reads CASSLGKFAVSSYNEQFF. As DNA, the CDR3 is TGTGCCAGCAGCTTAGGAAAATTTGCGGTAAGCTCCTACAATGAGCAGTTCTTC. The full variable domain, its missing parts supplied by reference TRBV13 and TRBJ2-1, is AAGVIQSPRHLIKEKRETATLKCYPIPRHDTVYWYQQGPGQDPQFLISFYEKMQSDKGSIPDRFSAQQFSDYHSELNMSSLELGDSALYFCASSLGKFAVSSYNEQFFGPGTRLTVL.

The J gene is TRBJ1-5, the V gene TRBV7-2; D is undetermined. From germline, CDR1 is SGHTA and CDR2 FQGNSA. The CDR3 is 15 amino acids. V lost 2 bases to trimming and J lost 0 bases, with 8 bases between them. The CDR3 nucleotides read TGTGCCAGCAGCTTATCCCGGGGTAGCAATCAGCCCCAGCATTTT. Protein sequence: CASSLSRGSNQPQHF.

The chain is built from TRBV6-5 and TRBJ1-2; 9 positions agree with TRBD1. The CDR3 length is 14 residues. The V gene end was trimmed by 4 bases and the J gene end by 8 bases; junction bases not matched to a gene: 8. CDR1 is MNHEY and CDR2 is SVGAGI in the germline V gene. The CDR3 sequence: CASSSRTGAKGYTF. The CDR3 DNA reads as TGTGCCAGCAGTTCGAGGACAGGGGCTAAGGGCTACACCTTC.